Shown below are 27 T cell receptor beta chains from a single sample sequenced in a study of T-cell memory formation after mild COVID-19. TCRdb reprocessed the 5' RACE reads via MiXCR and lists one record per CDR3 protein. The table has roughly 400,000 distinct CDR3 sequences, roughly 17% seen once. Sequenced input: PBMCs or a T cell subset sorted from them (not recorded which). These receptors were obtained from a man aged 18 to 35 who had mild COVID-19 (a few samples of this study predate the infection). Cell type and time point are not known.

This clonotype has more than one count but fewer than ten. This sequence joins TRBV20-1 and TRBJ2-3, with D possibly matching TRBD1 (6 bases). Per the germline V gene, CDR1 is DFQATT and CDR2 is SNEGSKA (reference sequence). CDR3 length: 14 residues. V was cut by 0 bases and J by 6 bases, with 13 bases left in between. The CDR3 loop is CSAREQGRADTQYF. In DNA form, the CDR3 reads TGCAGTGCTAGAGAGCAGGGGCGCGCCGATACGCAGTATTTT.

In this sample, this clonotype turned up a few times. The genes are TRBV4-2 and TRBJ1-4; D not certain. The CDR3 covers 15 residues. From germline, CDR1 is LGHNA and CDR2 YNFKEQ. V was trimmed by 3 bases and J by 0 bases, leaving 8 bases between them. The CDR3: CASSQGFSTNEKLFF. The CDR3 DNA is TGTGCCAGCAGCCAGGGCTTTTCAACTAATGAAAAACTGTTTTTT.

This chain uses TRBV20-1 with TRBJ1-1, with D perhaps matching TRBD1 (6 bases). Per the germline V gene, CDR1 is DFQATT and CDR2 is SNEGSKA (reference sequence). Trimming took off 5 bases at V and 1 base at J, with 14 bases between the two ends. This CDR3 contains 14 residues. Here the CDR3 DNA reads TGCAGTGCTGGTACTGTGGGACAGAACACTGAAGCTTTCTTT. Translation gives CSAGTVGQNTEAFF.

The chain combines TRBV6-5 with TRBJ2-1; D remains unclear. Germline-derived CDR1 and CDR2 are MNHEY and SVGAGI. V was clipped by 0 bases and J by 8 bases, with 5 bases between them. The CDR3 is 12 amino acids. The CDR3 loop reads CASSYSVHEQFF. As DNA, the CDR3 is TGTGCCAGCAGTTACTCGGTCCATGAGCAGTTCTTC.

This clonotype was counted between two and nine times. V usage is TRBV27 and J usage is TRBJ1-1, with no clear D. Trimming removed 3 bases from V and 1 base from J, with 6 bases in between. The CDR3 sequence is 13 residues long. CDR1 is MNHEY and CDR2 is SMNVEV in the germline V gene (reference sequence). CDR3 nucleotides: TGTGCCAGCAGTTTTATTAGGAACACTGAAGCTTTCTTT. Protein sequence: CASSFIRNTEAFF.

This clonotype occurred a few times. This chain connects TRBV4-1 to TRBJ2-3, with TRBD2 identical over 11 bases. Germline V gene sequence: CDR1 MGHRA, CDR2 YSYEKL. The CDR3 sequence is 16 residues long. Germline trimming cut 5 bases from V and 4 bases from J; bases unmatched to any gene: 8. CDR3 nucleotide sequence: TGCGCCAGCAGCGTTCGTAGCGGGGGGGCCGCAGATACGCAGTATTTT. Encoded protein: CASSVRSGGAADTQYF.

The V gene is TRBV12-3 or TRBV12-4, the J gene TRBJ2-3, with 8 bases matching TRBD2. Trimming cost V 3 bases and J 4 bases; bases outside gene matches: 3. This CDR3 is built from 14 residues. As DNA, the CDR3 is TGTGCCAGCAGTTTGCGGGGGGAATCAGATACGCAGTATTTT. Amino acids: CASSLRGESDTQYF.

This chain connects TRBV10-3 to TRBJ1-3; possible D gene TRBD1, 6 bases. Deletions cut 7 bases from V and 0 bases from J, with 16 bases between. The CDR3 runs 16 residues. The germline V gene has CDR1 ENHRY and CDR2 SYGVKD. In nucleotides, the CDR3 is TGTGCCATCACCAAACATACAGGGAACTCTGGAAACACCATATATTTT. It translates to CAITKHTGNSGNTIYF.

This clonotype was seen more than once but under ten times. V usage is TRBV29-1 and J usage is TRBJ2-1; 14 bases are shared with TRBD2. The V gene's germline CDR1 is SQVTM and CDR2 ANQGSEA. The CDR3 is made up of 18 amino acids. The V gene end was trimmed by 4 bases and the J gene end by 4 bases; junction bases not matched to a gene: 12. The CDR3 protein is CSVAGGLAGGNTYNEQFF. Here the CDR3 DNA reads TGCAGCGTTGCGGGAGGACTAGCGGGGGGAAATACGTACAATGAGCAGTTCTTC.

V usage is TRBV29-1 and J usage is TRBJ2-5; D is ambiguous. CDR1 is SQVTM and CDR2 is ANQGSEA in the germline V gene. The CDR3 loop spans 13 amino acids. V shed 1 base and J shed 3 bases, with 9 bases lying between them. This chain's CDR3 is CSVEVVGEETQYF. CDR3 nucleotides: TGCAGCGTTGAAGTCGTTGGGGAAGAGACCCAGTACTTC.

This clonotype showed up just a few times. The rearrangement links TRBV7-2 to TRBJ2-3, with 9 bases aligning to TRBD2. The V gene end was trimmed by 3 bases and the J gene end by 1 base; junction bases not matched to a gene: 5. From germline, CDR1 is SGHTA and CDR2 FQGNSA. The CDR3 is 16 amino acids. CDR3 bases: TGTGCCAGCAGCTTGGCGGGGGGGCCTGGCACAGATACGCAGTATTTT. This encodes CASSLAGGPGTDTQYF.

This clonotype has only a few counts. The CDR3 region is CASSSRGVSSYNEQFF. The CDR3 nucleotides are TGTGCCAGCAGCTCGCGAGGGGTGAGCTCCTACAATGAGCAGTTCTTC. The V and J genes are TRBV7-2 and TRBJ2-1; D is perhaps TRBD1 or TRBD2 (5 bases each). The CDR3 extends over 16 amino acids. Germline CDR1 is SGHTA and CDR2 is FQGNSA. Trimming took 4 bases from V and 0 from J, leaving 13 bases between them.

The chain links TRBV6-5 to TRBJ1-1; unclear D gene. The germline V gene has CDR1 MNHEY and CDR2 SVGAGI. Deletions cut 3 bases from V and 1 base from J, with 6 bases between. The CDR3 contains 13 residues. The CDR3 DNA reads TGTGCCAGCAGTTATATCCAGAACACTGAAGCTTTCTTT. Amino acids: CASSYIQNTEAFF.

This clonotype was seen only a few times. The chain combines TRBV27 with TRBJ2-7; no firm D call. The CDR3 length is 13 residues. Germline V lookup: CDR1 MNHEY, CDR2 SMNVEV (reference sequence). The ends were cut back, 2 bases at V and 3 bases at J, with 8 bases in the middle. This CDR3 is CASSLLPFYEQYF. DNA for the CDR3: TGTGCCAGCAGTTTACTACCGTTCTACGAGCAGTACTTC.

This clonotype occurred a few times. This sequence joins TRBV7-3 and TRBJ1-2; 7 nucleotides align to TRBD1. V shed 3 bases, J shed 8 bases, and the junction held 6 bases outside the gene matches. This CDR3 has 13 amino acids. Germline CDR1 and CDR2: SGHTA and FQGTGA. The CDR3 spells CASSLRDSGGYTF. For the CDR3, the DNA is TGTGCCAGCAGCTTGCGGGACAGTGGCGGCTACACCTTC.

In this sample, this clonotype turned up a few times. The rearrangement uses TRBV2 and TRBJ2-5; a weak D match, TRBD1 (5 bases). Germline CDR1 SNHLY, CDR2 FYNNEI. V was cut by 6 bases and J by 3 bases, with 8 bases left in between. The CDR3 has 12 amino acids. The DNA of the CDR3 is TGTGCCAGCAGCGCAGGGAAAGAGACCCAGTACTTC. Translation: CASSAGKETQYF.

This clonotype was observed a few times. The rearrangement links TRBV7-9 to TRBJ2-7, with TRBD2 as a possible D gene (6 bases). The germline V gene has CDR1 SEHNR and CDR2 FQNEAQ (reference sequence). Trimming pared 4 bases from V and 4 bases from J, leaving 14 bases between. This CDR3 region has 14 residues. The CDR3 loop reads CASSSGGGRYEQYV. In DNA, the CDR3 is TGTGCCAGCAGCTCCGGGGGAGGTCGGTACGAGCAGTACGTC.

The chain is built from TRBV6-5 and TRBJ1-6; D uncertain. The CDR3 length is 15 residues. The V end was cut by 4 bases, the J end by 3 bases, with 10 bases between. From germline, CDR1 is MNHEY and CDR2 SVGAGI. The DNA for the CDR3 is TGTGCCAGCAGTTTACAGTCTTTCTATAATTCACCCCTCCACTTT. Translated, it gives CASSLQSFYNSPLHF.

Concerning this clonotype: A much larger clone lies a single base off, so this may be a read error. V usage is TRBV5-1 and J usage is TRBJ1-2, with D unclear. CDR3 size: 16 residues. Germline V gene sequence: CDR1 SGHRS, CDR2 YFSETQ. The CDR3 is CASSLPRDPPDYGYAF. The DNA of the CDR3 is TGCGCCAGCAGCTTGCCCCGAGACCCTCCAGACTATGGCTACGCCTTC.

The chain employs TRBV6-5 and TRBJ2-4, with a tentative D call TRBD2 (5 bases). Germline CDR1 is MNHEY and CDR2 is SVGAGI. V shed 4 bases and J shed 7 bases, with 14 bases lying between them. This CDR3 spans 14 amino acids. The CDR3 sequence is CASSSKRTRNIQYF. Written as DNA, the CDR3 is TGTGCCAGCAGTTCAAAACGAACTAGGAACATTCAGTACTTC.

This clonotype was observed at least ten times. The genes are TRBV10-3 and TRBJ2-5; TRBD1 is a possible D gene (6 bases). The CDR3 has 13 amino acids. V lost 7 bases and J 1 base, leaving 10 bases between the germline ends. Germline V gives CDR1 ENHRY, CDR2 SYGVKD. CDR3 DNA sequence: TGTGCCATCATGACGGACAGCCAAGAGACCCAGTACTTC. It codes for CAIMTDSQETQYF.

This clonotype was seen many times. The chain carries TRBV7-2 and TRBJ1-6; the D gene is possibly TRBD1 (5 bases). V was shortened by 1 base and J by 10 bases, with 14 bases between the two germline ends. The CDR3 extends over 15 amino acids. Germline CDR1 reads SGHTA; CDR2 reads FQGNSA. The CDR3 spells CASSLEAGIISPLHF. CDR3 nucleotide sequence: TGTGCCAGCAGCTTAGAGGCAGGGATAATATCACCCCTCCACTTT.

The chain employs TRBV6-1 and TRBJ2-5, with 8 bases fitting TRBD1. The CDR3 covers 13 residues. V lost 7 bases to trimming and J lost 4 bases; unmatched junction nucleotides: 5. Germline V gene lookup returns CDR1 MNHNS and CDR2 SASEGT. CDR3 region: CASTARGRETQYF. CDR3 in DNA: TGTGCCAGCACTGCCAGGGGGCGAGAGACCCAGTACTTC.

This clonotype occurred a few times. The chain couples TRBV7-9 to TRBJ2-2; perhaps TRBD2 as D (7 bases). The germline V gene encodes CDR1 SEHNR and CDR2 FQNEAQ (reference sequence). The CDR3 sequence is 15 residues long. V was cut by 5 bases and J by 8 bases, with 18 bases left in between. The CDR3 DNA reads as TGTGCCAGCAGCCCTAGGGGGGGACCACCGGGGGAGCTGTTTTTT. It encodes CASSPRGGPPGELFF.

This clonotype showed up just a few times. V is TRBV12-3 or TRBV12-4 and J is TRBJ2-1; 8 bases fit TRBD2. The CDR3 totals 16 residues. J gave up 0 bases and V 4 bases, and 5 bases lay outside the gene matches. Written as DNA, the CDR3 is TGTGCCAGCAGTTCAGTCGGGAGGGGCTCCTACAATGAGCAGTTCTTC. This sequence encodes CASSSVGRGSYNEQFF.

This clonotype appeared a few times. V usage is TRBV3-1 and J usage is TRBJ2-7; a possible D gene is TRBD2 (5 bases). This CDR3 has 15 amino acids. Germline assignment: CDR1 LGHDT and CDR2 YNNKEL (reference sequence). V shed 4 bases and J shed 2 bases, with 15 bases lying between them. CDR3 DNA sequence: TGTGCCAGCAGCCCCCGGGGTCACCCTACCTACGAGCAGTACTTC. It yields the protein CASSPRGHPTYEQYF.

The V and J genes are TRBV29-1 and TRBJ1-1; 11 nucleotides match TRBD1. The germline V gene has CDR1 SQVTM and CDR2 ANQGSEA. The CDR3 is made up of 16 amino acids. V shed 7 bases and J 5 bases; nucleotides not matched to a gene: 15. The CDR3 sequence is CSALTPDRGRETEAFF. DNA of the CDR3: TGCAGCGCTCTAACCCCGGACAGGGGGCGGGAGACTGAAGCTTTCTTT.